The text below deals with one TCR beta chain. A quantity of roughly 0.5 to 1 ug RNA underwent reverse transcription using random hexamers. One entry per CDR3 protein, called by TCRdb with MiXCR from the immunoSEQ multiplex PCR reads. Here the sample spans approximately 53,000 distinct CDR3 sequences, 90% to 95% being singletons. This sample stems from a study of CD8 T cells in Susac syndrome. The ends were cut back, 0 bases at V and 3 bases at J, with 11 bases in the middle. This CDR3 has 15 amino acids. Per germline, CDR1 KGHSH and CDR2 LQKENI. The TCR was taken from a human donor with multiple sclerosis. The chain carries TRBV18 and TRBJ1-2; no firm D call. The source material was CD8+ T cells from PBMCs. The CDR3 spells CASSPPEGIYYGYTF. CDR3 DNA sequence: TGTGCCAGCTCACCACCGGAGGGAATTTACTATGGCTACACCTTC.